The 11 T cell receptor beta chains in this list originate from one sample, sequenced in a study of molecular identifiers for immune sequencing clone quantification. TCRdb reanalysed the PCR reads using MiXCR and keeps one entry per CDR3 protein. The repertoire holds roughly 50,000 distinct CDR3 sequences, under 30% seen once, with approximately 1.9% in the top ten. Sequenced sample: naive CD8+ T cells from blood, with Jurkat cell RNA spiked in. Sample subset: FACS-sorted CD8+CD4-CCR7+CD45RA+ naive T cells. These receptors came from a human donor in good health. Some libraries in this study had Jurkat cell RNA spiked in.

In its sample, this clonotype was seen many times. The chain recombines TRBV21-1 with TRBJ2-7; the table's D call, TRBD1, was not checked against the DNA. TRBV21-1 is a pseudogene. The CDR3 is 14 amino acids. The CDR3 is CASTPGQDSYEQYF. CDR3 nucleotide sequence: TGTGCCAGCACCCCGGGACAGGACTCCTACGAGCAGTACTTC.

This clonotype has more than one count but fewer than ten. The chain couples TRBV10-3 to TRBJ2-7, with 8 bases identical to TRBD1. The CDR3 runs 14 residues. Germline V gives CDR1 ENHRY, CDR2 SYGVKD. Trimming took 4 bases from V and 2 from J; bases not matched to a gene: 4. The CDR3 nucleotides read TGTGCCATCAGTGTAGTGGACAGGGCCTACGAGCAGTACTTC. Residues: CAISVVDRAYEQYF.

Of note for this clonotype: One base away lies a much larger clone, so this may be a sequencing read error. In DNA form, the CDR3 reads TGTGCCTGGAGTAATGGTAGCGGGAGCAATGAGCAGTTCTTC. Amino acid sequence: CAWSNGSGSNEQFF. The chain has TRBV30 and TRBJ2-1; 9 bases align to TRBD2. There are 14 residues in the CDR3. The V gene's germline CDR1 is GTSNPN and CDR2 SVGIG (reference sequence). V trimming: 2 bases; J trimming: 6 bases; junction bases outside the gene matches: 5.

This clonotype appeared many times. J is TRBJ1-1 and V is TRBV2; D gene unclear. Germline lookup yields CDR1 SNHLY and CDR2 FYNNEI. CDR3 length equals 16 residues. V lost 2 bases, J lost 10 bases, and 23 bases lay in between. CDR3 nucleotide sequence: TGTGCCAGCAGTGAATCTGATCGGACGGAAAAACCGAGAGCTTTCTTT. This codes for CASSESDRTEKPRAFF. Drawing the rest from reference TRBV2 and TRBJ1-1, the complete variable domain is EPEVTQTPSHQVTQMGQEVILRCVPISNHLYFYWYRQILGQKVEFLVSFYNNEISEKSEIFDDQFSVERPDGSNFTLKIRSTKLEDSAMYFCASSESDRTEKPRAFFGQGTRLTVV.

The sample holds many counts of this clonotype. The rearrangement uses TRBV4-3 and TRBJ1-1; D gene unclear. The CDR3 covers 15 residues. The ends were cut back, 0 bases at V and 3 bases at J, with 11 bases in the middle. Germline V gene data show CDR1 as LGHNA and CDR2 as YSLEER. This CDR3 reads CASSQDQGLYTEAFF. CDR3 DNA sequence: TGCGCCAGCAGCCAAGATCAAGGGCTATACACTGAAGCTTTCTTT.

For this clonotype: A read error is possible here, since a much larger clone lies one base away. The J gene is TRBJ1-1, the V gene TRBV2; D may be TRBD1 (6 bases). CDR3 length: 14 residues. Germline V gene lookup returns CDR1 SNHLY and CDR2 FYNNEI. CDR3: CASSPNRGATEALF. The CDR3 coding sequence is TGTGCCAGCAGTCCCAATCGGGGGGCCACTGAAGCTCTCTTT.

The table lists this clonotype with many counts. The chain couples TRBV4-1 to TRBJ1-1; perhaps TRBD1 as D (5 bases). Deletions cut 3 bases from V and 6 bases from J, with 14 bases between. The CDR3 is 14 amino acids. Germline-derived CDR1 and CDR2 are MGHRA and YSYEKL. The CDR3 spells CASSQGVRVPEAFF. The CDR3 DNA sequence: TGCGCCAGCAGCCAGGGTGTCAGGGTTCCTGAAGCTTTCTTT.

This clonotype was seen many times. The chain combines TRBV2 with TRBJ2-7; unclear D gene. This CDR3 has 13 residues. Looked up from germline, CDR1 is SNHLY and CDR2 is FYNNEI. Trimming shortened V by 1 base and J by 1 base, and 5 bases separated the two germline ends. The DNA of the CDR3 is TGTGCCAGCAGTGAAGGGCTGTCCTACGAGCAGTACTTC. It yields the protein CASSEGLSYEQYF.

As concerns this clonotype: One base away lies a much larger clone, so this may be a sequencing read error. This sequence joins TRBV2 and TRBJ2-6, with D maybe TRBD1 (5 bases). Germline V gene lookup returns CDR1 SNHLY and CDR2 FYNNEI. This CDR3 is 14 amino acids long. The CDR3: CAIHMGLEANVQTF. CDR3 bases: TGTGCCATCCACATGGGGCTGGAAGCCAACGTCCAGACTTTC.

A few counts support this clonotype. The rearrangement uses TRBV12-3 or TRBV12-4 and TRBJ1-5; the match to TRBD1 covers 8 bases. Germline trimming cut 5 bases from V and 2 bases from J; bases unmatched to any gene: 5. This CDR3 contains 15 residues. The CDR3 DNA reads as TGTGCCAGCAGTCAGCCAGGGGGCCGCAATCAGCCCCAGCATTTT. Translation: CASSQPGGRNQPQHF.

Many counts were recorded for this clonotype. The J gene is TRBJ2-5, the V gene TRBV20-1; TRBD2 matches 7 bases. The V gene's germline CDR1 is DFQATT and CDR2 SNEGSKA (reference sequence). V lost 5 bases to trimming and J lost 0 bases; unmatched junction nucleotides: 9. This CDR3 contains 15 residues. The CDR3 reads CSAGTSDKYQETQYF. The CDR3 DNA reads as TGCAGTGCTGGAACTAGCGATAAGTACCAAGAGACCCAGTACTTC.